This TCR beta chain is drawn from a study of CD8 T cells in Susac syndrome (dated by TCRdb to about 2019). Describing the broader study: Among the Susac syndrome patients who were sequenced, clinically active disease was present in six and clinical remission was observed in eight or nine. Susac syndrome patients were therapy-naive, on corticosteroids (some also receiving IVIg), or on IVIg alone at blood withdrawal. Whether CD8+ T cell activation and differentiation in Susac syndrome was antigen driven was tested using repertoire sequencing. Clonality of the CD8+ T cell repertoire was compared between around 13 healthy donors, approximately 14 Susac syndrome patients and 15 multiple sclerosis patients. General study outcomes and caveats: Susac syndrome CD8+ repertoires showed clonal expansion, highest in CD8+ TEMRA cells and greater in clinically active than remitting patients. The number of individuals in the TCR sequencing and HLA analysis was acknowledged as relatively small. In the total CD8+ and CD8+ TEMRA repertoires, 15 to 20 and five Susac-specific public clones, respectively, were identified.

For this chain, trimming is 1 base at the V end and 2 bases at the J end, and the number of junction bases without a gene match is 3. The CDR3 numbers 15 residues from cysteine through phenylalanine. Kept here is only the CDR3 DNA, which spans 45 bases and is read in frame from base 1. Reading the germline V gene gives CDR1 MGHRA and CDR2 YSYEKL. RNA was extracted with the RNeasy kit and roughly 0.45 to 1 ug was reverse transcribed using random hexamers. The immunoSEQ multiplex PCR assay, covering 54 Vbeta and 13 Jbeta segments, was used to amplify TCR beta CDR3 regions. PCR amplification bias was corrected using a synthetic template baseline for primer optimization and computational correction. On the authors' methods: Reads were annotated to V, D and J genes per IMGT and analyzed with immunoSEQ Analyzer, keeping only productive sequences. To calculate clonality, Shannon entropy was normalized by log2 of the number of productive unique sequences and then subtracted from one. For each patient and control, public and private clones were evaluated among the 100 most prevalent clones. Clones were defined as Susac-specific if absent from the healthy and MS cohorts, from more than 900 published viral clones and from other ImmuneACCESS disease sequences. TCRdb trimmed the raw reads at Q25, called clones with MiXCR and kept productive beta chains. Records with the same CDR3 protein are collapsed into one entry carrying the most frequent genes and DNA. TCRdb, not the original authors, processed these V and J calls. This sample has about 83,000 distinct CDR3 sequences in its table, and roughly 95% of those were observed once. The ten largest clones add up to around 0.43% of the sample.

Peripheral blood CD8+ and CD4+ T cells from healthy donors, Susac syndrome patients and multiple sclerosis patients were profiled using high-throughput TCR beta sequencing. Recently defined diagnostic criteria for definite or probable disease were met by the Susac syndrome patients. Bulk CD8+ and CD4+ T cells were purified by magnetic negative isolation, while CD8+ TEMRA cells were enriched using FACS. Blood was drawn into EDTA tubes, processed within 24 hours, and PBMCs were isolated by density gradient centrifugation. PBMCs intended for TCR sequencing were frozen in liquid nitrogen and were later thawed in a 37 degrees C water bath. The sorted or isolated CD4+, CD8+ and CD8+ TEMRA cells had a purity of 90% or higher. This clonotype was counted a few times. Its cognate antigen has yet to be identified. No per-base quality is available; no much larger clone lies one base away.

The specimen was CD8+ T cells from PBMCs. The chain uses TRBV4-1 and TRBJ2-7, with 9 bases matching TRBD1. The clonotype comes from a human donor with Susac syndrome. CDR3 reads: CASSQGQGGTYEQYF. The sequenced DNA: TGCGCCAGCAGCCAAGGACAGGGGGGGACCTACGAGCAGTACTTC.